What follows describes a single TCR beta chain. Its antigen is undetermined. Clones were sequenced by immunoSEQ multiplex PCR, and TCRdb holds only the in-frame ones, with some missing. The sample includes around 26,000 clones, roughly nine tenths seen only once; the top ten take around 0.89%. V was clipped by 6 bases and J by 3 bases, with 17 bases between them. The CDR3 sequence is 15 residues long. Germline lookup yields CDR1 SEHNR and CDR2 FQNEAQ (reference sequence). This record comes from a study of lymphopenia after photon versus proton radiotherapy. Study-wide results and limits: In patients who died, overall survival fell as post-nadir TCR diversity dropped more.

This sequence originates from a woman aged 45 to 65 with cholangiocarcinoma. The specimen comprised peripheral blood, sampled from a patient treated with photon-based radiotherapy. This chain joins TRBV7-9 and TRBJ1-1; D perhaps matches TRBD1 (5 bases). CDR3 sequence reads: CASSPFRDVDTEAFF. CDR3 nucleotides: TGTGCCAGCAGTCCATTCCGGGACGTCGACACTGAAGCTTTCTTT.